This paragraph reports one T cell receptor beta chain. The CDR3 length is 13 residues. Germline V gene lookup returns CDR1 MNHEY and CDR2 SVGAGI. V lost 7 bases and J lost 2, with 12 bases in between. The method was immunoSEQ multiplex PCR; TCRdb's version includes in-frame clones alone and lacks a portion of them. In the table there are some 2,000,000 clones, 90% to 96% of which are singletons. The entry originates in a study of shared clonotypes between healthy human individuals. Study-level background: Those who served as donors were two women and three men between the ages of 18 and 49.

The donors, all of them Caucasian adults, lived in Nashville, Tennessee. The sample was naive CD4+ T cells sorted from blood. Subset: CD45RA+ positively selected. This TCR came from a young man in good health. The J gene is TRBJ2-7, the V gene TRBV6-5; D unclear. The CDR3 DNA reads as TGTGCCAGCAAAGACGGCCTGACCTACGAGCAGTACTTC. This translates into CASKDGLTYEQYF.